Below, 14 T cell receptor beta chains from the same sample are listed, as sequenced in a study of cytomegalovirus exposure and HLA in healthy donors. With 60 Vbeta and 13 Jbeta primers, the PCR was carried out. The assay was immunoSEQ multiplex PCR, and TCRdb's table has in-frame clones only and misses some. The sample records some 120,000 clones, approximately 80% being singletons. What was sequenced was PBMCs. The source of these receptors is a man aged 40-55 years in good health and CMV-seronegative.

The V gene is TRBV12-5, the J gene TRBJ2-1; 8 nucleotides agree with TRBD2. The CDR3 runs to 14 residues. The V and J ends lost 5 bases and 8 bases, in that order; junction bases with no gene match: 8. CDR1 and CDR2 from the germline V gene are LGHNT and FRNRAP. The CDR3 nucleotides are TGTGCTAGTGGTGCCGGGGGGGCCAGGGATGAGCAGTTCTTC. Amino acids: CASGAGGARDEQFF.

The CDR3 nucleotides are TGTGCCAGTAGTGTAGGACCAGGGTTGGCTTTCTTT. Translating it yields CASSVGPGLAFF. This chain links TRBV19 with TRBJ1-1, with D tentatively TRBD1 (5 bases). V was clipped by 5 bases and J by 11 bases, with 15 bases between them. The CDR3 sequence is 12 residues long. Looked up from germline, CDR1 is LNHDA and CDR2 is SQIVND (reference sequence).

This clone was picked up one time. The V and J genes are TRBV28 and TRBJ2-3; the D gene is possibly TRBD1 (6 bases). The V end lost 5 bases, the J end lost 3 bases, and 21 bases lay between the germline ends. The CDR3 runs to 17 residues. Germline CDR1 and CDR2: MDHEN and SYDVKM. CDR3 sequence reads: CASSVIWGQVLTDTQYF. The CDR3 bases are TGTGCCAGCAGTGTTATCTGGGGGCAGGTCTTGACAGATACGCAGTATTTT.

The genes are TRBV5-1 and TRBJ2-7; 9 bases align to TRBD1. The CDR3 runs 15 residues. V gave up 0 bases and J gave up 6 bases; unmatched junction bases: 7. CDR1 SGHRS and CDR2 YFSETQ come from the germline V gene. Here the CDR3 reads CASSLGGGQGPEQYF. The CDR3 region has the DNA TGCGCCAGCAGCTTGGGGGGTGGACAGGGGCCCGAGCAGTACTTC.

CDR3 region: CASSDNSGGVTDTQYF. CDR3 nucleotides: TGTGCCAGCAGCGACAATAGCGGGGGGGTCACAGATACGCAGTATTTT. The chain has TRBV7-3 and TRBJ2-3; 11 bases match TRBD2. The germline V gene encodes CDR1 SGHTA and CDR2 FQGTGA. With V trimmed by 5 bases and J by 2 bases, 6 bases remained unmatched. This CDR3 is built from 16 residues.

This rearrangement joins TRBV10-3 to TRBJ2-6, with TRBD1 matching 12 bases. V dropped 6 bases and J dropped 0; count of bases not matched to a gene: 6. This CDR3 region has 18 residues. Per the germline V gene, CDR1 is ENHRY and CDR2 is SYGVKD. The CDR3 spells CAIREGTGGPSGANVLTF. In nucleotides, the CDR3 is TGTGCCATCAGAGAAGGGACAGGGGGCCCCTCTGGGGCCAACGTCCTGACTTTC.

This chain connects TRBV28 to TRBJ1-5; D uncertain. Trimming shortened V by 5 bases and J by 2 bases, and 10 bases separated the two germline ends. The germline V gene encodes CDR1 MDHEN and CDR2 SYDVKM. This CDR3 has 14 amino acids. Here the CDR3 reads CASSLGNGNQPQHF. The CDR3 DNA sequence: TGTGCCAGCAGTCTAGGAAACGGCAATCAGCCCCAGCATTTT.

The genes are TRBV29-1 and TRBJ2-5; 8 bases are a match to TRBD1. The tail of the sequence fits TRBJ2-7 better, so the J call may be wrong. The CDR3 spans 11 residues. The V gene's germline CDR1 is SQVTM and CDR2 ANQGSEA. The chain's CDR3 is CSVRTGHEQYF. CDR3 sequence (DNA): TGCAGCGTCAGGACAGGGCACGAGCAGTACTTC.

The chain has TRBV5-1 and TRBJ1-2; the match to TRBD1 covers 8 bases. V trimming: 3 bases; J trimming: 3 bases; junction bases outside the gene matches: 13. In germline, CDR1 is SGHRS, CDR2 YFSETQ. The CDR3 has 17 amino acids. The CDR3 DNA reads TGCGCCAGCAGCTCGAATTATGGACAGGGTATAGACTATGGCTACACCTTC. Translation: CASSSNYGQGIDYGYTF.

The chain is built from TRBV6-4 and TRBJ1-1; no firm D call. Germline V gene lookup returns CDR1 MRHNA and CDR2 SNTAGT. The CDR3 totals 10 residues. The V end was cut by 8 bases, the J end by 3 bases, with 4 bases between. The CDR3 nucleotides read TGTGCCAGCCGGGACACTGAAGCTTTCTTT. Residues: CASRDTEAFF.

V and J are TRBV5-1 and TRBJ2-1; the match to TRBD2 covers 9 bases. Germline V gives CDR1 SGHRS, CDR2 YFSETQ. The length of the CDR3 is 15 residues. After removal of 5 bases from V and 0 bases from J, the junction contained 3 bases not matched to a gene. Here the CDR3 DNA reads TGCGCCAGCAGGCTAGCGGGGAGCTCCTACAATGAGCAGTTCTTC. Translation gives CASRLAGSSYNEQFF. The full variable domain, completed using reference TRBV5-1 and TRBJ2-1, is KAGVTQTPRYLIKTRGQQVTLSCSPISGHRSVSWYQQTPGQGLQFLFEYFSETQRNKGNFPGRFSGRQFSNSRSEMNVSTLELGDSALYLCASRLAGSSYNEQFFGPGTRLTVL.

This chain links TRBV4-3 with TRBJ2-7; possible D gene TRBD2, 6 bases. V lost 1 base and J 6 bases, leaving 13 bases between the germline ends. The CDR3 length is 14 residues. Germline V lookup: CDR1 LGHNA, CDR2 YSLEER. CDR3 bases: TGCGCCAGCAGCCAAGCCCGGACTATGGGCGAGCAGTACTTC. This sequence encodes CASSQARTMGEQYF.

V usage is TRBV18 and J usage is TRBJ2-5; D may be TRBD2 (8 bases). Germline-derived CDR1 and CDR2 are KGHSH and LQKENI. The CDR3 has 14 amino acids. V lost 11 bases to trimming and J lost 2 bases, with 18 bases between them. CDR3 region: CASNRGGQQETQYF. CDR3 in DNA: TGTGCCTCTAACCGGGGGGGACAGCAAGAGACCCAGTACTTC.

V and J are TRBV29-1 and TRBJ1-1; TRBD1 is a possible D gene (5 bases). The V end lost 7 bases, the J end lost 3 bases, and 12 bases lay between the germline ends. CDR1 is SQVTM, CDR2 ANQGSEA, per germline. The CDR3 loop spans 12 amino acids. This CDR3 is CSAPWGDTEAFF. In DNA form, the CDR3 reads TGCAGCGCCCCATGGGGGGACACTGAAGCTTTCTTT.